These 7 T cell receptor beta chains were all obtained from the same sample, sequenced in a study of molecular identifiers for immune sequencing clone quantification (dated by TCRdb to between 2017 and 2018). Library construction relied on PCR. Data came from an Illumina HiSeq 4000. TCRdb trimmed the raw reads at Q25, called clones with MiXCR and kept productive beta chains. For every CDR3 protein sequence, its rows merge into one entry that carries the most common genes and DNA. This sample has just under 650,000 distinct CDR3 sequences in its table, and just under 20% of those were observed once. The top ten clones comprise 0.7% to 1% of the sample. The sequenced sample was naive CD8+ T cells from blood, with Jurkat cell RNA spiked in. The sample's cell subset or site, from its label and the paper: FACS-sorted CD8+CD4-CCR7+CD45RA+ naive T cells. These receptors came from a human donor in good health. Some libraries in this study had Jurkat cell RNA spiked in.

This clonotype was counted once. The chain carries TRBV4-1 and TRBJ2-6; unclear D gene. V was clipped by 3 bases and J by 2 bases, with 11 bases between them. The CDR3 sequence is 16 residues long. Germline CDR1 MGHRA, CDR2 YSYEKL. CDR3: CASSQGGRPGANVLTF. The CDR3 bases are TGCGCCAGCAGCCAGGGCGGAAGGCCTGGGGCCAACGTCCTGACTTTC.

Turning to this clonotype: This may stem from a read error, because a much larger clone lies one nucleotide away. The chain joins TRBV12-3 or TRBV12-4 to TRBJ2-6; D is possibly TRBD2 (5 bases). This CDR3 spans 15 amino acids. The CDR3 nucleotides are TGTGCCTGCAGTGCACCCGGGGCTGGGGCCAACGTCCTGACTTTC. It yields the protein CACSAPGAGANVLTF.

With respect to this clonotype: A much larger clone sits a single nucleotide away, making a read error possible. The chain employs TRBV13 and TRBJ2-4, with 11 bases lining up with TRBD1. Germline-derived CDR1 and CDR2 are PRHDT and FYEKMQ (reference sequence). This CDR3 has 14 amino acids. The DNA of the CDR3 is TGTGCCAGCAGCTACGGACAGGGGGCCGACATTCGGTACTTC. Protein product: CASSYGQGADIRYF.

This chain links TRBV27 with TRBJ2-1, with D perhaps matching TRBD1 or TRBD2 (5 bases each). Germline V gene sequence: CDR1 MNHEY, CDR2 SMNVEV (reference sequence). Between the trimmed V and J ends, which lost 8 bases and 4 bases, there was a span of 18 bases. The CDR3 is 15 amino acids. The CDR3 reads CASYRYSSGYNEQFF. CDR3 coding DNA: TGTGCCAGCTACAGGTATAGTTCGGGGTACAATGAGCAGTTCTTC.

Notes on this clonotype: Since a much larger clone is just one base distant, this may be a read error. The CDR3 loop reads CAGSPVGGEAFF. The CDR3 DNA reads TGCGCCGGCAGCCCCGTGGGGGGGGAAGCTTTCTTT. The chain carries TRBV5-1 and TRBJ1-1; the D gene is possibly TRBD1 (5 bases). The CDR3 sequence is 12 residues long. Germline V CDR1 and CDR2: SGHRS, YFSETQ.

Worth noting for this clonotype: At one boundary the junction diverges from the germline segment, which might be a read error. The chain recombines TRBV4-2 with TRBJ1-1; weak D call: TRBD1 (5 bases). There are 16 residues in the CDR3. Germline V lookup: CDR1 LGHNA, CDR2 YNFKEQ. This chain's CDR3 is CAISQAGHRGETEAFF. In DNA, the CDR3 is TGTGCCATCAGCCAAGCAGGACACCGGGGGGAAACTGAAGCTTTCTTT.

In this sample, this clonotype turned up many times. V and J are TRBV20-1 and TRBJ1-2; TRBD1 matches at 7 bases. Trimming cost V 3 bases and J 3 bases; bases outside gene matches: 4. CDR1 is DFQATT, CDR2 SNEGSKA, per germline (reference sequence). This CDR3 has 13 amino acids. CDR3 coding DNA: TGCAGTGCTAGGAGGGGGCGCGACTATGGCTACACCTTC. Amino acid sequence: CSARRGRDYGYTF.